A single sample gave rise to the 7 T cell receptor beta chains below, sequenced in a study of post-analysis software for immune sequencing data. Study-level findings and limits: Relative to controls, patients had a few TRBV segments at higher frequency, with TRBV5-6, TRBV5-1 and TRBV20-1 among these.

Libraries were made from TCR beta cDNA, and they carried unique molecular identifiers. A single record per CDR3 protein comes from TCRdb applying MiXCR to the PCR reads. The data hold roughly 650,000 distinct CDR3 sequences, with approximately 59% observed a single time. Antigens for these TCRs are unknown. Specimen: blood. The receptors shown here come from a girl aged 2-10 years with multiple sclerosis.

The chain recombines TRBV10-3 with TRBJ1-2; D gene ambiguous. This CDR3 spans 14 amino acids. V was shortened by 1 base and J by 4 bases, with 10 bases between the two germline ends. CDR1 is ENHRY and CDR2 is SYGVKD in the germline V gene. The CDR3 is CAISELEGGYGYTF. DNA of the CDR3: TGTGCCATCAGTGAGTTGGAGGGCGGCTATGGCTACACCTTC.

This rearrangement joins TRBV5-6 to TRBJ2-3; D unclear. Germline CDR1 is SGHDT and CDR2 is YYEEEE. V dropped 0 bases and J dropped 3 bases, with 8 bases sitting between them. CDR3 size: 14 residues. In DNA form, the CDR3 reads TGTGCCAGCAGCTTGGGGTTTCCGACAGATACGCAGTATTTT. Its protein is CASSLGFPTDTQYF.

The chain is built from TRBV29-1 and TRBJ2-3; TRBD1 aligns across 8 bases. The CDR3 length is 13 residues. Trimming cost V 7 bases and J 5 bases; bases outside gene matches: 8. Germline V gene sequence: CDR1 SQVTM, CDR2 ANQGSEA. This chain's CDR3 is CSAQGAFRDTQYF. CDR3 bases: TGCAGCGCCCAGGGGGCGTTCAGAGATACGCAGTATTTT.

V is TRBV29-1 and J is TRBJ2-3; D is unclear. CDR1 is SQVTM and CDR2 is ANQGSEA in the germline V gene. CDR3 length: 10 amino acids. V lost 7 bases and J lost 6, with 8 bases in between. The CDR3 DNA sequence: TGCAGCGCCGACTGGGATACGCAGTATTTT. It translates to CSADWDTQYF.

The V gene is TRBV6-5, the J gene TRBJ1-1; D call uncertain. Per the germline V gene, CDR1 is MNHEY and CDR2 is SVGAGI. The CDR3 extends over 15 amino acids. Between the trimmed V and J ends, which lost 5 bases and 0 bases, there was a span of 13 bases. The CDR3 DNA is TGTGCCAGCAGTCTACTTACGCCGTTGAACACTGAAGCTTTCTTT. This gives the protein CASSLLTPLNTEAFF.

The genes are TRBV18 and TRBJ2-2; possibly TRBD2 for D (5 bases). This CDR3 spans 14 amino acids. In germline, CDR1 is KGHSH, CDR2 LQKENI. V gave up 1 base and J gave up 6 bases, with 9 bases separating them. CDR3 in amino acids: CASSPLREAGELFF. The CDR3 bases are TGTGCCAGCTCACCACTTCGGGAAGCCGGGGAGCTGTTTTTT.

The genes are TRBV6-1 and TRBJ2-3, with 7 positions matching TRBD2. The CDR3 is made up of 16 amino acids. CDR1 and CDR2 from the germline V gene are MNHNS and SASEGT. The J segment lost 2 bases and the V segment lost 1 base, leaving 6 bases of the junction unmatched. Written as DNA, the CDR3 is TGTGCCAGCAGTGAAGGGGCTAGCGGATTCACAGATACGCAGTATTTT. Its translation: CASSEGASGFTDTQYF.